What follows describes a single T cell receptor beta chain. Generated by immunoSEQ multiplex PCR, the TCRdb table keeps only in-frame clones and is missing some. The sample yields about 66,000 clones, 91% seen once. The V gene's germline CDR1 is MNHEY and CDR2 SVGAGI. This CDR3 is 14 amino acids long. V dropped 7 bases and J dropped 4; count of bases not matched to a gene: 8. This entry is derived from a study of T cell changes during pregnancy in multiple sclerosis. The source material was CD8+ T cells from peripheral blood mononuclear cells, sampled before pregnancy. The TCR sequence derives from a female donor with multiple sclerosis, enrolled in a pregnancy study. The chain has TRBV6-5 and TRBJ2-3; 7 bases line up with TRBD2. CDR3 sequence: CASTPGLAADTQYF. The CDR3 nucleotides read TGTGCCAGCACCCCGGGGCTAGCGGCAGATACGCAGTATTTT.